The 20 T cell receptor beta chains below were found in one sample sequenced in a study of blood T cells in healthy people across ages. A second PCR of roughly 7 to 11 cycles used a sample-barcoded 5' primer and a J-beta primer mix. A single record per CDR3 protein comes from TCRdb applying MiXCR to the 5' RACE reads. The sample consists of 630,000 or so distinct CDR3 sequences, about 32% of them appearing once. Sequencing input: blood. Every receptor here comes from a woman over 75 in good health.

The table lists this clonotype with many counts. The genes are TRBV20-1 and TRBJ2-3; 8 positions match TRBD2. The CDR3 sequence is 15 residues long. Germline trimming cut 6 bases from V and 5 bases from J; bases unmatched to any gene: 13. Germline V lookup: CDR1 DFQATT, CDR2 SNEGSKA (reference sequence). In nucleotides, the CDR3 is TGCAGTGCCACGGGGGGGATTAGCGGGGTAGATACGCAGTATTTT. Translating it yields CSATGGISGVDTQYF.

The rearrangement joins TRBV11-2 to TRBJ2-3; D is uncertain. Between the trimmed V and J ends, which lost 5 bases and 0 bases, there was a span of 21 bases. The CDR3 sequence is 18 residues long. Germline values: CDR1 SGHAT, CDR2 FQNNGV. The DNA for the CDR3 is TGTGCCAGCAGCCCTTCACCAGTAGCCAGGCGGAGCACAGATACGCAGTATTTT. It encodes CASSPSPVARRSTDTQYF.

A note on this clonotype: A much larger clone is a single base away; this may be a read error. For the CDR3, the DNA is TGTGTCACCCTTAACACTGAAGCTTTCTTT. It specifies CVTLNTEAFF. The chain is built from TRBV7-2 and TRBJ1-1; no clear D gene. Germline values: CDR1 SGHTA, CDR2 FQGNSA. This CDR3 is built from 10 residues.

This clonotype was seen ten or more times. J is TRBJ2-7 and V is TRBV20-1, with D possibly matching TRBD2 (6 bases). This CDR3 comprises 13 residues. In germline, CDR1 is DFQATT, CDR2 SNEGSKA (reference sequence). V was cut by 3 bases and J by 6 bases, with 15 bases left in between. The CDR3 DNA reads TGCAGTGCTAGGGGGGACGCCGGGGGCGAGCAGTACTTC. It encodes CSARGDAGGEQYF.

The V gene is TRBV4-2, the J gene TRBJ2-7, with D hard to call. Germline CDR1 and CDR2: LGHNA and YNFKEQ. The CDR3 has 15 residues. The V end was cut by 0 bases, the J end by 1 base, with 10 bases between. CDR3 sequence (DNA): TGTGCCAGCAGCCAAGAACAGAGCCCTTCCTACGAGCAGTACTTC. This sequence encodes CASSQEQSPSYEQYF.

This clonotype was seen once. This could be a read error, since a much larger clone is one nucleotide away. The chain couples TRBV20-1 to TRBJ2-5; 7 bases fit TRBD1. Germline values: CDR1 DFQATT, CDR2 SNEGSKA (reference sequence). The CDR3 covers 12 residues. The DNA of the CDR3 is TGCAGGGCTATAGGGGGCGCGGAGACCCAGTACTTC. This translates into CRAIGGAETQYF.

Of note for this clonotype: A much more abundant neighbour one base away suggests this may be a read error. This chain joins TRBV6-6 and TRBJ2-1; D ambiguous. Near its end, the DNA agrees better with TRBJ2-7, so the J call may be wrong. Per the germline V gene, CDR1 is MNHNY and CDR2 is SVGAGI (reference sequence). The CDR3 is 16 amino acids. CDR3 protein: CASSEPKIASYNEQYF. As DNA, the CDR3 is TGTGCCAGCAGCGAACCAAAGATTGCTTCCTACAATGAGCAGTACTTC.

This clonotype has ten or more counts. This chain links TRBV5-5 with TRBJ1-2; a possible D gene is TRBD1 (5 bases). Germline V gene lookup returns CDR1 SGHKS and CDR2 YYEKEE (reference sequence). The CDR3 totals 13 residues. The germline V and J ends were trimmed by 4 bases and 7 bases, with 14 bases remaining between them. CDR3 in amino acids: CASSPGLQGGYTF. The CDR3 coding sequence is TGTGCCAGCAGCCCCGGGCTTCAGGGTGGCTACACCTTC.

Comment on this clonotype: A much bigger clone sits one base away, suggesting this may be a read error. For the CDR3, the DNA is TGTGTCAGCAGCCCCCGACGGGCGAACACCGGGGAGCTGTTTTTT. Amino acid sequence: CVSSPRRANTGELFF. The chain links TRBV11-2 to TRBJ2-2; no clear D gene. Germline V gene lookup returns CDR1 SGHAT and CDR2 FQNNGV. The length of the CDR3 is 15 residues.

This clonotype was recorded at least ten times. V gene TRBV5-1 combines with J gene TRBJ2-1; D is unresolved. The CDR3 runs 14 residues. The ends were cut back, 4 bases at V and 9 bases at J, with 17 bases in the middle. Per germline, CDR1 SGHRS and CDR2 YFSETQ. The CDR3 loop reads CASSLRQRSTEQFF. The CDR3 region has the DNA TGCGCCAGCAGCCTTCGCCAAAGGTCGACTGAGCAGTTCTTC.

The chain carries TRBV20-1 and TRBJ2-7; TRBD1 matches at 8 bases. The DNA end lines up better with TRBJ2-5; the J call may be wrong. CDR3 size: 18 residues. Germline CDR1 reads DFQATT; CDR2 reads SNEGSKA (reference sequence). The CDR3 region has the DNA TGCAGTGCTAGAGTACCTTGGCAGGGGGCGCGGGTCGAAGAGACCCAGTACTTC. This encodes CSARVPWQGARVEETQYF.

Points on this clonotype: One end of the junction is discordant with germline, which a read error may explain. The V call is TRBV10-3, the J call TRBJ2-1, with TRBD1 matching 9 bases. This CDR3 contains 17 residues. CDR1 is ENHRY, CDR2 SYGVKD, per germline. DNA for the CDR3: TGTGCCATCAGTGGGTCGAGCGGACAGGGGCACTACAATGAGCGGTTCTTC. Protein sequence: CAISGSSGQGHYNERFF.

About this clonotype: A much larger clone differs from this one at a single base, so this may be a read error. This chain uses TRBV7-9 with TRBJ1-4; tentative D call: TRBD1 (5 bases). This CDR3 is 13 amino acids long. Germline values: CDR1 SEHNR, CDR2 FQNEAQ (reference sequence). CDR3 DNA: TGTGCCAGCGCGATACGAGGGGAGAAGAAACGGTTTTTT. It yields the protein CASAIRGEKKRFF.

The genes are TRBV7-6 and TRBJ2-7, with D possibly being TRBD1 (5 bases). Per germline, CDR1 SGHVS and CDR2 FNYEAQ. V lost 3 bases and J lost 6, with 21 bases in between. The CDR3 length is 16 residues. CDR3 sequence (DNA): TGTGCCAGCAGCTTGTGGGCGACAGACATTTCGTGCGAGCAGTACTTC. It translates to CASSLWATDISCEQYF. The full variable domain, with the rest looked up from reference TRBV7-6 and TRBJ2-7, is GAGVSQSPRYKVTKRGQDVALRCDPISGHVSLYWYRQALGQGPEFLTYFNYEAQQDKSGLPNDRFSAERPEGSISTLTIQRTEQRDSAMYRCASSLWATDISCEQYFGPGTRLTVT.

This clonotype appeared many times. The V gene is TRBV20-1, the J gene TRBJ1-2; D gene ambiguous. V was pared by 6 bases and J by 8 bases, with 19 bases between. The CDR3 runs to 13 residues. CDR1 and CDR2 from the germline V gene are DFQATT and SNEGSKA (reference sequence). This CDR3 reads CSATPTPWPGYTF. CDR3 nucleotide sequence: TGCAGTGCCACGCCGACTCCCTGGCCGGGCTACACCTTC.

This clonotype was counted at least ten times. A read error may be the cause here, since a much bigger clone is one base away. The chain combines TRBV6-2 or TRBV6-3 with TRBJ2-5; 11 bases fit TRBD1. The CDR3 has 14 residues. Trimming cost V 7 bases and J 11 bases; bases outside gene matches: 12. Germline V gives CDR1 MNHEY, CDR2 SVGEGT. The CDR3 reads CASIDGQGAPEQYF. The CDR3 DNA is TGTGCCAGCATTGACGGACAGGGGGCGCCTGAGCAGTACTTC.

This chain uses TRBV5-6 with TRBJ2-7, with D possibly TRBD1 on 6 matching bases. Trimming took 0 bases from V and 0 from J, leaving 16 bases between them. CDR3 length: 17 residues. Germline assignment: CDR1 SGHDT and CDR2 YYEEEE. As DNA, the CDR3 is TGTGCCAGCAGCTTGGCCCCGACAGGCGCCGTCTCCTACGAGCAGTACTTC. Its protein is CASSLAPTGAVSYEQYF.

This clonotype was detected ten times or more. The chain combines TRBV7-2 with TRBJ2-7; 9 nucleotides line up with TRBD1. Germline loops: CDR1 SGHTA, CDR2 FQGNSA. There are 18 residues in the CDR3. The junction had 10 bases not matched to a gene; V was cut back by 1 base and J by 0 bases. CDR3 in amino acids: CASSLGVLGTGHSYEQYF. The CDR3 DNA follows: TGTGCCAGCAGCTTAGGCGTTTTAGGGACAGGGCACTCCTACGAGCAGTACTTC.

This clonotype occurred many times. The J gene is TRBJ2-5, the V gene TRBV6-1; 11 bases align to TRBD1. The V gene end was trimmed by 5 bases and the J gene end by 2 bases; junction bases not matched to a gene: 7. The CDR3 totals 16 residues. Germline CDR1 reads MNHNS; CDR2 reads SASEGT. CDR3 bases: TGTGCCAGCAGTTCCCGGGACAGGGGGAGTCAAGAGACCCAGTACTTC. As protein: CASSSRDRGSQETQYF.

Details on this clonotype: At one of its ends the junction is not consistent with the germline gene, which may arise from a read error. The gene calls are TRBV5-1 and TRBJ2-7; weak D call: TRBD2 (5 bases). The closer fit of TRBJ2-5 to the DNA end suggests the J call may be wrong. In germline, CDR1 is SGHRS, CDR2 YFSETQ. The CDR3 runs 14 residues. The CDR3: CANSSGLVLGTQYF. The CDR3 DNA reads as TGCGCCAACAGCTCAGGACTTGTGTTAGGGACCCAGTACTTC.